The clone carrying this TCR beta chain was detected only a few times. Its antigen remains unidentified. The V gene lost 6 bases and the J gene lost 6 bases, with 13 bases spanning the gap. Germline V gene sequence: CDR1 KGHDR, CDR2 SFDVKD. This CDR3 has 13 amino acids. TCRdb independently ran MiXCR on the 5' RACE reads; one entry per CDR3 protein. The sample lists around 57,000 distinct CDR3 sequences; 28% were seen once. Whole-study results and caveats: In terms of TCR gene usage, tumor memory CD4+ T cells clustered together with blood and lymph node memory CD4+ cells, as well as with lymph node naive CD4+ cells.

The specimen sequenced was tumor-infiltrating memory CD4+ T cells sorted from the breast tumor. Subset described: memory CD4+ T cells, CD4+CD45RO+CD25-. The sequence came from a female donor with breast cancer. The rearrangement uses TRBV24-1 and TRBJ1-1; D may be TRBD1 (5 bases). The CDR3 DNA sequence: TGTGCCACCAGTTCCCGTGAAGGGGCTGAAGCTTTCTTT. Translated: CATSSREGAEAFF.